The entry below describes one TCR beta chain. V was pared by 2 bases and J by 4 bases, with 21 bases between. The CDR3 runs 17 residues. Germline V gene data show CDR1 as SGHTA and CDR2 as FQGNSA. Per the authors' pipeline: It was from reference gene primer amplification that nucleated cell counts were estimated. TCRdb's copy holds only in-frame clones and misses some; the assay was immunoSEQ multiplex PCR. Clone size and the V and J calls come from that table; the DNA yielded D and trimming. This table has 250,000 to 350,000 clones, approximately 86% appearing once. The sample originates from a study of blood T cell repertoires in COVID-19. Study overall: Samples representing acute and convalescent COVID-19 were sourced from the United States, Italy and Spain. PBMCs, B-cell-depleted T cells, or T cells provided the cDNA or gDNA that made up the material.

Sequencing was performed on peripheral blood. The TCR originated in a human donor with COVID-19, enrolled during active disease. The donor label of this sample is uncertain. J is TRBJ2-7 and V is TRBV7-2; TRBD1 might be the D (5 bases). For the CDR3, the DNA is TGTGCCAGCAGCTTATTTCGACAGCGACAAACCCCTTACGAGCAGTACTTC. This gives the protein CASSLFRQRQTPYEQYF.